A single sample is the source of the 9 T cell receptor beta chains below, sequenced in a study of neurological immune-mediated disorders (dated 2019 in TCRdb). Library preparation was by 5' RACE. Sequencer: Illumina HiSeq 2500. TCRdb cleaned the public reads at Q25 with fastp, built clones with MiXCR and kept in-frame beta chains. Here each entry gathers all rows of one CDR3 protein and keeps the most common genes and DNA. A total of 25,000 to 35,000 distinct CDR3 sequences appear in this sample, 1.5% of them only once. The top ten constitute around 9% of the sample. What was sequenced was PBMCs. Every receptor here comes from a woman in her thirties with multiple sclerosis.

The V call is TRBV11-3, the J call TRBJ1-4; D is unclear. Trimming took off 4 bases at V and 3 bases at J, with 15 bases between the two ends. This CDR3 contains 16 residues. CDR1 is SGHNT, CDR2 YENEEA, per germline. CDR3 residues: CASSYWPSGSNEKLFF. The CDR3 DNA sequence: TGTGCCAGCAGCTATTGGCCGTCGGGATCTAATGAAAAACTGTTTTTT.

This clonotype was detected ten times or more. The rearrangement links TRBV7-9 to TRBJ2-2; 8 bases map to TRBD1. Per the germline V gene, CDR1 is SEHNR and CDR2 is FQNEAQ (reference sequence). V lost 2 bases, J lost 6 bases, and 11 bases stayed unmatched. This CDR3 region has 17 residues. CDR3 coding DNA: TGTGCCAGCAGCTTATATGGACAGGGTAAAGAGGCCGGGGAGCTGTTTTTT. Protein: CASSLYGQGKEAGELFF.

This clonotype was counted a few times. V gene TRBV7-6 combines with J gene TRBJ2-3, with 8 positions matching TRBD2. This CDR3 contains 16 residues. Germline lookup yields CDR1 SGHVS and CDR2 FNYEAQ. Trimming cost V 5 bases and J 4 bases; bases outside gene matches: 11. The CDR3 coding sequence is TGTGCCAGCAGCCTGGGCGGGGGGCCCAGGGCAGATACGCAGTATTTT. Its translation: CASSLGGGPRADTQYF. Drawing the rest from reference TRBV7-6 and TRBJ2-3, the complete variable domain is GAGVSQSPRYKVTKRGQDVALRCDPISGHVSLYWYRQALGQGPEFLTYFNYEAQQDKSGLPNDRFSAERPEGSISTLTIQRTEQRDSAMYRCASSLGGGPRADTQYFGPGTRLTVL.

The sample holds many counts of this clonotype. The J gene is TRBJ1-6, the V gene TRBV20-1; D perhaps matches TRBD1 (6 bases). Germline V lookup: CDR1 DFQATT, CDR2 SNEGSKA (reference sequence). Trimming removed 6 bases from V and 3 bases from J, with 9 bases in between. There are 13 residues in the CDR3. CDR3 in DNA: TGCAGTGCAAGGACAGACTATAATTCACCCCTCCACTTT. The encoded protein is CSARTDYNSPLHF.

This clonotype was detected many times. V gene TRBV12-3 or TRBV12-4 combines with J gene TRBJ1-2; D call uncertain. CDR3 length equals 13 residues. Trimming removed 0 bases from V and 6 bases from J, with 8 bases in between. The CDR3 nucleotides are TGTGCCAGCAGTTTAGCAGGGAGGGATGGCTACACCTTC. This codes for CASSLAGRDGYTF.

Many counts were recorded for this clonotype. The CDR3, as DNA: TGCAGCGTTGAGGACACGAAGAACACCGGGGAGCTGTTTTTT. Protein sequence: CSVEDTKNTGELFF. This chain uses TRBV29-1 with TRBJ2-2, with TRBD1 as a possible D gene (5 bases). CDR3 length equals 14 residues. Germline V gene data show CDR1 as SQVTM and CDR2 as ANQGSEA. V lost 3 bases to trimming and J lost 1 base, with 9 bases between them.

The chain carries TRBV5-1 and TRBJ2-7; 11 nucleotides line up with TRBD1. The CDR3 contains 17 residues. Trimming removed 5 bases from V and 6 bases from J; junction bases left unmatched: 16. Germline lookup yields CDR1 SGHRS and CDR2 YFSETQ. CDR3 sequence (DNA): TGCGCCAGCAGGAAGTCGGGGGACAGGGGGATCCCCGGCGAGCAGTACTTC. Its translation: CASRKSGDRGIPGEQYF.

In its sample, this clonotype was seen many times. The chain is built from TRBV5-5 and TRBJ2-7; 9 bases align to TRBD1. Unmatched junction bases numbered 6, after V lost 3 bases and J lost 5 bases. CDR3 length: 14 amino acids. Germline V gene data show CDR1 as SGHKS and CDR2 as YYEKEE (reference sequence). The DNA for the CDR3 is TGTGCCAGCAGCTCCCCGGGACAGGGCCACGAGCAGTACTTC. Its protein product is CASSSPGQGHEQYF.

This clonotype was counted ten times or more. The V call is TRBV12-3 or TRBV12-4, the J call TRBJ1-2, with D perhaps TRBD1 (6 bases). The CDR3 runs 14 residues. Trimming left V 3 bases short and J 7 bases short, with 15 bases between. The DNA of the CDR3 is TGTGCCAGCAGTTTGCCAGGGGAGGTGGGTGGCTACACCTTC. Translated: CASSLPGEVGGYTF.